This T cell receptor beta chain originates from a study of identical twins (dated by TCRdb to between 2015 and 2016). Broadly, across the study: To test whether fetal clonotypes persist, the study used deep sequencing on TCR alpha and beta repertoires from monozygotic twins, unrelated adults of various ages, and cord blood. Replicate twin experiments were performed at different times using different library preparation protocols to rule out contamination. On the study overall, not on this receptor specifically: Recombination models systematically underestimated out-of-frame TCR alpha sharing in monozygotic twins but agreed with sharing between unrelated individuals. In beta out-of-frame sequences, excess twin sharing was weaker, because having fewer shared sequences lowered the signal-to-noise ratio. Because the same donors could not be followed over many years, conclusions were based on cross-sectional statistical analysis. Compared with coincidental sharing between unrelated individuals, out-of-frame TCR alpha sequences shared between twins had an excess of sequences with low generation probability. Abundant cord blood beta clonotypes carried fewer insertions; young adult naive repertoires showed a weaker similar trend, while memory repertoires showed none. Invariant T cells such as MAIT and iNKT could partly confound zero-insertion analyses, though diverse VJ usage argued against this for most clonotypes.

The library was prepared using 5' RACE. Sequencing was performed on an Illumina HiSeq 2000. Template switching introduced a universal primer binding site; the final cDNA contained a unique molecular identifier, enabling accurate counting of TCR cDNA molecules. Specific primers in the conserved constant-segment region were used to synthesize first-strand cDNA for the TCR alpha and beta chains. To control for contamination, every cDNA library carried two barcodes: a SMART-Mk sample barcode plus Illumina barcodes. Two successive PCR steps introduced TruSeq adapter sequences along with Illumina sample barcodes. The Illumina HiSeq platform was used with custom primers to sequence TCR alpha and beta cDNA libraries. Processing in the source paper ran as follows. Raw reads were processed with MiGEC to extract unique molecular identifiers, and MiXCR was used to determine CDR3 positions. For each individual, recombination models were inferred using an EM algorithm with the repgenHMM and IGoR tools. Shared clonotype analysis was performed with the tcR package in R, normalizing sharing by the product of cloneset sizes. To study raw recombination without the effects of thymic and clonal selection, out-of-frame nonproductive sequences were analyzed. TCRdb passed the public sequencing reads through fastp at Q25 and MiXCR, retaining productive beta sequences. Identical CDR3 protein sequences are pooled into one entry, listed with their most common genes and DNA. For this entry, the V and J calls and clone size follow TCRdb and not the study's own pipeline. The sample table lists 1.5 million to 2 million distinct CDR3 sequences, around a third of them with a count of one. Together, the top ten hold approximately 0.29% of the sample.

CDR1 DFQATT and CDR2 SNEGSKA were looked up in the germline V gene (reference sequence). The CDR3 has 16 amino acids, counting the end cysteine and phenylalanine. The CDR3 DNA has 48 bases and is translated from base 1. Germline trimming amounts to 6 bases on V and 2 bases on J, with 14 as the count of junction bases outside the gene matches. All donors were healthy Caucasians. This clonotype was seen a handful of times. The specificity of this receptor is unknown. No clone much larger than this one lies a single base away; base qualities are absent. The clonotype comes from a newborn girl in good health. The source material was cord blood. The rearrangement joined TRBV20-1 to TRBJ1-2; 8 bases in between match TRBD1. The DNA sequence reads TGCAGTGCCCCAGGACAGGGAAAATGGTCCAACTATGGCTACACCTTC. This encodes CSAPGQGKWSNYGYTF.